The rows below give T cell receptor beta chains drawn from one sample of a study of shared clonotypes between healthy human individuals. Only in-frame clones appear in the TCRdb table, and some are missing; sequencing was by immunoSEQ multiplex PCR. Among some 1,400,000 clones listed, roughly 96% were seen once. Sequenced: naive CD4+ T cells sorted from blood. The source is a man aged 30-40 years in good health. The CDR3 runs from the conserved cysteine through the conserved F or W. D genes are given only for firm matches. Only some rows state a clone size, as once, few, many or a class for expanded clones.

j_call d_call v_call clone_size cdr3_nt cdr3_aa
TRBJ2-7 . TRBV18 . TGTGCCAGCTCACCGAAATCTCAGGGGCCTCCCTCCTACGAGCAGTACTTC CASSPKSQGPPSYEQYF
TRBJ2-6 TRBD1 TRBV28 . TGTGCCAGCAGTCCGACAGGGGGAACATCTGGGGCCAACGTCCTGACTTTC CASSPTGGTSGANVLTF
TRBJ1-2 TRBD1 TRBV5-6 . TGTGCCAGCAGCAATCTAGGGACAGACTATGGCTACACCTTC CASSNLGTDYGYTF
TRBJ1-5 . TRBV28 once TGTGCCAGCAGTTCCGGTCAAGGGCGACGGGAGAATCAGCCCCAGCATTTT CASSSGQGRRENQPQHF
TRBJ2-7 TRBD2 TRBV10-3 . TGTGCCATCAGTGAGTCGAGAGCGGGAGCCTACGAGCAGTACTTC CAISESRAGAYEQYF
TRBJ1-1 TRBD1 TRBV28 . TGTGCCAGCAGGTCGGACAGGGTGTCAGCTTTCTTT CASRSDRVSAFF
TRBJ2-3 . TRBV7-9 once TGTGCCAGCCCAGAAATTCAAACTAGCACAGATACGCAGTATTTT CASPEIQTSTDTQYF
TRBJ2-5 . TRBV7-2 . TGTGCCAGCAGCTTTAGGGGTCGAGCGAGCAAGGAGACCCAGTACTTC CASSFRGRASKETQYF
TRBJ2-7 TRBD1 TRBV5-4 . TGTGCCAGCAGCTTTAAGGGACAGGGGGCATACGAGCAGTACTTC CASSFKGQGAYEQYF
TRBJ1-4 . TRBV5-6 . TGTGCCAGCAGCTCCGGACAGCCTAATGAAAAACTGTTTTTT CASSSGQPNEKLFF
TRBJ1-1 . TRBV11-2 . TGTGCCAGCAGCTTACGTCAGGGAAAAGCTTTCTTT CASSLRQGKAFF
TRBJ1-4 . TRBV28 . TGTGCCAGCAGGAGTGGCGGGGAATATGAAAAACTGTTTTTT CASRSGGEYEKLFF
TRBJ2-2 . TRBV7-2 . TGTGCCAGTAACAAGAACACCGGGGAGCTGTTTTTT CASNKNTGELFF
TRBJ2-2 . TRBV30 . TGTGCCTGGACCTCCGGCGCCCCGGAGGTTCGGGAGCTGTTTTTT CAWTSGAPEVRELFF
TRBJ2-7 TRBD1 TRBV4-1 . TGCGCCAGCAGCCTTCAGGGGGTGGTCTACGAGCAGTACTTC CASSLQGVVYEQYF
TRBJ2-1 . TRBV7-2 . TGTGCCAGCAGCCTATTTGGGATAACCTACAATGAGCAGTTCTTC CASSLFGITYNEQFF
TRBJ2-3 . TRBV19 . TGTGCCAGTAGTTTAAGTCCAGATACGCAGTATTTT CASSLSPDTQYF
TRBJ1-1 . TRBV5-1 . TGCGCCAGCAGCTTCGGCCAGGGTGGTGAAGCTTTCTTT CASSFGQGGEAFF
TRBJ2-1 TRBD2 TRBV13 . TGTGCCAGCAGCTCACTAGCGGGAGGGCCGAATGAGCAGTTCTTC CASSSLAGGPNEQFF
TRBJ2-7 . TRBV10-3 . TGTGCCATCAGTGAGCATGATAGGGGGAAGAACGAGCAGTACTTC CAISEHDRGKNEQYF
TRBJ2-3 . TRBV5-1 . TGCGCCAGCAGCTTGTTCAGGCGGGACAACACAGATACGCAGTATTTT CASSLFRRDNTDTQYF
TRBJ1-1 . TRBV10-2 . TGCGCCAGCCTAGACCAGGGAGGCACTGAAGCTTTCTTT CASLDQGGTEAFF
TRBJ2-2 TRBD2 TRBV7-3 . TGTGCCAGCAGCTCTCTAGCGGGAGTTGGGGAGCTGTTTTTT CASSSLAGVGELFF
TRBJ2-2 TRBD2 TRBV18 . TGTGCCAGCTCACTGGGAGCGGGAGTGAGCACCGGGGAGCTGTTTTTT CASSLGAGVSTGELFF
TRBJ1-4 . TRBV30 . TGTGCCTGGAGTCGGGCTAATTTGTCTAATGAAAAACTGTTTTTT CAWSRANLSNEKLFF
TRBJ2-2 . TRBV28 . TGTGCCAGCAGCCGCCAGGGGGGAGGCGGGGAGCTGTTTTTT CASSRQGGGGELFF
TRBJ2-1 TRBD2 TRBV11-2 . TGTGCCAGCAGAACTAGCGGGAGGGGAACTTACAATGAGCAGTTCTTC CASRTSGRGTYNEQFF
TRBJ1-1 TRBD1 TRBV28 . TGTGCCAGCAGTTTACGGTTCAGGGGGTCGAACACTGAAGCTTTCTTT CASSLRFRGSNTEAFF
TRBJ2-3 TRBD2 TRBV29-1 . TGCAGCGTTGCACCGACTAGCGCAGATACGCAGTATTTT CSVAPTSADTQYF
TRBJ2-1 . TRBV11-3 . TGTGCCAGCAGCGACGGGAATGAGCAGTTCTTC CASSDGNEQFF
TRBJ1-2 . TRBV29-1 . TGCAGCGGCGGGGGGCGGTACTATGGCTACACCTTC CSGGGRYYGYTF
TRBJ2-7 . TRBV11-2 . TGTGCCAGCAGCTTTTCCCTCGGGACGACCTCCTACGAGCAGTACTTC CASSFSLGTTSYEQYF
TRBJ1-1 . TRBV7-9 few TGTGCCAGCAGCTTATTGACAGGAACTGAAGCTTTCTTT CASSLLTGTEAFF
TRBJ2-2 TRBD2 TRBV9 few TGTGCCAGCAGGTCAGCGGGGAAGAACACCGGGGAGCTGTTTTTT CASRSAGKNTGELFF
TRBJ2-1 . TRBV11-2 once TGTGCCAGCAGCCCCACGGCCCACTCCAATGAGCAGTTCTTC CASSPTAHSNEQFF
TRBJ2-7 TRBD2 TRBV7-2 . TGTGCCAGCAGCCGCCTGGCGGGAGGGTCGTACGAGCAGTACTTC CASSRLAGGSYEQYF
TRBJ1-1 . TRBV11-2 . TGTGCCAGCAGCTTAGAAGTCGGCACTGAAGCTTTCTTT CASSLEVGTEAFF
TRBJ2-1 TRBD2 TRBV11-3 . TGTGCCAGCAGCTTAGGTCGGTCTAGCGGGGGAAATTACAATGAGCAGTTCTTC CASSLGRSSGGNYNEQFF
TRBJ1-2 . TRBV28 . TGTGCCAGCACCTTTGCCGGGTTCTACTATGGCTACACCTTC CASTFAGFYYGYTF
TRBJ1-1 . TRBV10-2 . TGCGCCAGCAGTATAGCTTTCGGCACTGAAGCTTTCTTT CASSIAFGTEAFF
TRBJ2-2 . TRBV12-5 . TGTGCTAGTGGTTTGGTGCGTCCCGGGAGAAGGACCGGGGAGCTGTTTTTT CASGLVRPGRRTGELFF
TRBJ2-5 TRBD2 TRBV6-5 . TGTGCCAGCAGTGGGTTGGCGGGAGTCCGGGAGACCCAGTACTTC CASSGLAGVRETQYF
TRBJ1-4 TRBD1 TRBV7-7 . TGTGCTAGCAGCGGACAGGGTAAGGAAGATGAAAAACTGTTTTTT CASSGQGKEDEKLFF
TRBJ1-1 TRBD1 TRBV10-1 . TGCGCCAGCAGTGCGGACAGGGCGAGGACTGAAGCTTTCTTT CASSADRARTEAFF
TRBJ1-1 . TRBV7-9 . TGTGCCAGCAGCTTAGCGGCAGACTCTGAAGCTTTCTTT CASSLAADSEAFF